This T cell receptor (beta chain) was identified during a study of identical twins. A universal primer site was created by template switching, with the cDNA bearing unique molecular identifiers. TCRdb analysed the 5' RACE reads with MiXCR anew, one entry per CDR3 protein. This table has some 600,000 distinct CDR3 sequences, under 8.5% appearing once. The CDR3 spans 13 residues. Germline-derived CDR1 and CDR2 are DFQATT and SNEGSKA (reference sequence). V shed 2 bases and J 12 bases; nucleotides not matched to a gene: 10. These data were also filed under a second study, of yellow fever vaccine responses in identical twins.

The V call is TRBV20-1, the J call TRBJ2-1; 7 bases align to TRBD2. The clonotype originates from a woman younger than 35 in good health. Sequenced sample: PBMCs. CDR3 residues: CSARNFSTGGQFF. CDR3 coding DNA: TGCAGTGCTAGAAACTTCTCGACGGGGGGGCAGTTCTTC.